Below, 29 T cell receptor beta chains from the same sample are listed, as sequenced in a study of blood T cell repertoires in COVID-19. Repertoires were generated with immunoSEQ multiplex PCR, while TCRdb's copy carries only in-frame clones and drops some. The sample holds roughly 220,000 clones, around 88% seen once. The specimen sequenced was PBMCs or T cells enriched from blood (not recorded which). The receptor set was obtained from a woman in her forties or fifties with acute COVID-19.

The J gene is TRBJ2-3, the V gene TRBV27, with D possibly being TRBD1 (5 bases). V lost 5 bases and J lost 0, with 9 bases in between. Germline CDR1 and CDR2: MNHEY and SMNVEV (reference sequence). This CDR3 contains 14 residues. CDR3 in amino acids: CASSPSGSTDTQYF. DNA for the CDR3: TGTGCCAGCAGTCCCTCAGGGAGCACAGATACGCAGTATTTT.

This chain links TRBV7-2 with TRBJ1-1, with D maybe TRBD1 (6 bases). CDR1 SGHTA and CDR2 FQGNSA come from the germline V gene. The V and J ends lost 4 bases and 4 bases respectively, with 22 bases between them. This CDR3 is built from 17 residues. In nucleotides, the CDR3 is TGTGCCAGCAGCTCCCAGGGTTCGGGGGGGGCAACCACTGAAGCTTTCTTT. It is translated as CASSSQGSGGATTEAFF.

This rearrangement joins TRBV6-5 to TRBJ1-5; no clear D. This CDR3 comprises 15 residues. Per the germline V gene, CDR1 is MNHEY and CDR2 is SVGAGI. Trimming removed 6 bases from V and 0 bases from J, with 12 bases in between. The CDR3 sequence is CASSRARGSNQPQHF. In nucleotides, the CDR3 is TGTGCCAGCAGCCGAGCCCGGGGTAGCAATCAGCCCCAGCATTTT.

V gene TRBV28 combines with J gene TRBJ1-2, with a weak D call TRBD1 (6 bases). The CDR3 loop spans 15 amino acids. V dropped 4 bases and J dropped 5 bases, with 17 bases sitting between them. The germline CDR1 and CDR2 sequences are MDHEN and SYDVKM. CDR3 nucleotides: TGTGCCAGCAGTTCCCCCGGACAGAACTTTTATGGCTACACCTTC. Encoded protein: CASSSPGQNFYGYTF.

The V call is TRBV21-1, the J call TRBJ1-4; the table's D call, TRBD1, has no DNA check behind it. TRBV21-1 is classified as a pseudogene. The CDR3 consists of 15 residues. In DNA form, the CDR3 reads TGTGCCAGCAGCATTCGGACAGGGGGAAATGAAAAACTGTTTTTT. Its translation is CASSIRTGGNEKLFF.

The chain couples TRBV5-1 to TRBJ1-1, with TRBD1 matching over 8 bases. The CDR3 spans 16 residues. J gave up 0 bases and V 3 bases, and 7 bases lay outside the gene matches. Germline V gene data show CDR1 as SGHRS and CDR2 as YFSETQ. CDR3 sequence: CASSSDNRGMNTEAFF. The CDR3 DNA reads as TGCGCCAGCAGCTCAGACAACAGGGGGATGAACACTGAAGCTTTCTTT.

V and J are TRBV27 and TRBJ1-1, with D possibly TRBD1 on 5 matching bases. This CDR3 is built from 15 residues. Trimming removed 5 bases at V and 11 bases at J, with 24 bases between. Germline CDR1 reads MNHEY; CDR2 reads SMNVEV (reference sequence). This CDR3 reads CASSIYRTRLRGAFF. In DNA, the CDR3 is TGTGCCAGCAGTATTTACAGGACGCGATTACGTGGGGCTTTCTTT.

The rearrangement joins TRBV5-1 to TRBJ2-1, with 10 bases that match TRBD2. Trimming took 3 bases from V and 5 from J; bases not matched to a gene: 8. CDR1 and CDR2 (germline): SGHRS, YFSETQ. The CDR3 spans 16 residues. CDR3 bases: TGCGCCAGCAGCTCGCTTACTAGCGGGATCAACAATGAGCAGTTCTTC. It is translated as CASSSLTSGINNEQFF.

V gene TRBV25-1 combines with J gene TRBJ2-3, with a weak D call TRBD1 (6 bases). V was clipped by 0 bases and J by 0 bases, with 10 bases between them. The CDR3 is 16 residues long. Germline-derived CDR1 and CDR2 are MGHDK and SYGVNS. The CDR3 loop is CASSEYGTPSTDTQYF. The CDR3 nucleotides read TGTGCCAGCAGTGAATACGGGACACCGAGCACAGATACGCAGTATTTT.

The rearrangement joins TRBV28 to TRBJ2-1; 7 bases map to TRBD2. Germline V gives CDR1 MDHEN, CDR2 SYDVKM. This CDR3 has 14 amino acids. After removal of 6 bases from V and 6 bases from J, the junction contained 8 bases not matched to a gene. The CDR3 sequence is CASRTGLRSNEQFF. CDR3 bases: TGTGCCAGCAGGACGGGACTAAGGTCCAATGAGCAGTTCTTC.

The rearrangement uses TRBV5-1 and TRBJ1-1; tentatively, D is TRBD1 (5 bases). There are 13 residues in the CDR3. The germline gives CDR1 SGHRS, CDR2 YFSETQ. The germline V and J ends were trimmed by 2 bases and 11 bases, with 16 bases remaining between them. For the CDR3, the DNA is TGCGCCAGCAGCTTCCCTGGGGGGGACCACGCTTTCTTT. Amino acid sequence: CASSFPGGDHAFF. Together with reference TRBV5-1 and TRBJ1-1, the CDR3 gives the full variable domain: KAGVTQTPRYLIKTRGQQVTLSCSPISGHRSVSWYQQTPGQGLQFLFEYFSETQRNKGNFPGRFSGRQFSNSRSEMNVSTLELGDSALYLCASSFPGGDHAFFGQGTRLTVV.

The rearrangement joins TRBV6-2 or TRBV6-3 to TRBJ2-4; no reliable D call. The germline gives CDR1 MNHEY, CDR2 SVGEGT. V lost 2 bases and J 3 bases, leaving 11 bases between the germline ends. CDR3 length: 15 amino acids. The CDR3 protein is CASSYALGDKNIQYF. The DNA of the CDR3 is TGTGCCAGCAGTTACGCTCTGGGCGACAAAAACATTCAGTACTTC.

The chain has TRBV5-4 and TRBJ2-3; D not resolved. The CDR3 has 14 residues. CDR1 is SGHNT and CDR2 is YYREEE in the germline V gene (reference sequence). The germline V and J ends were trimmed by 0 bases and 3 bases, with 8 bases remaining between them. This CDR3 is CASSLGYSTDTQYF. The CDR3 DNA reads TGTGCCAGCAGCTTGGGGTACTCGACAGATACGCAGTATTTT.

The gene calls are TRBV18 and TRBJ1-1; 9 bases align to TRBD1. Germline V gene sequence: CDR1 KGHSH, CDR2 LQKENI. With 4 bases clipped from V and 5 bases from J, the junction kept 5 bases outside the gene matches. This CDR3 has 14 amino acids. CDR3 DNA: TGTGCCAGCTCACAAACAGGGGGCCGGACTGAAGCTTTCTTT. Protein sequence: CASSQTGGRTEAFF.

The V gene is TRBV5-1, the J gene TRBJ2-2; TRBD1 might be the D (6 bases). The CDR3 sequence is 15 residues long. Germline CDR1 is SGHRS and CDR2 is YFSETQ. Trimming took 4 bases from V and 4 from J, leaving 14 bases between them. The CDR3 nucleotides are TGCGCCAGCAGCCCGGATCAGGGGACCACCGGGGAGCTGTTTTTT. Protein sequence: CASSPDQGTTGELFF.

The chain is built from TRBV6-5 and TRBJ1-6; D call uncertain. Germline V CDR1 and CDR2: MNHEY, SVGAGI. This CDR3 spans 15 amino acids. V lost 1 base and J 7 bases, leaving 11 bases between the germline ends. The CDR3, as DNA: TGTGCCAGCAGTTACTGGGCCATGATGAATTCACCCCTCCACTTT. Its translation: CASSYWAMMNSPLHF.

V and J are TRBV7-9 and TRBJ1-3, with D hard to call. Germline CDR1 SEHNR, CDR2 FQNEAQ (reference sequence). The CDR3 is 12 amino acids. V dropped 6 bases and J dropped 4 bases, with 7 bases sitting between them. The CDR3 sequence is CASSLPGNTIYF. CDR3 in DNA: TGTGCCAGCAGTCTACCAGGAAACACCATATATTTT.

This chain uses TRBV2 with TRBJ2-7; 13 bases align to TRBD2. There are 15 residues in the CDR3. Germline V gene sequence: CDR1 SNHLY, CDR2 FYNNEI. V was clipped by 11 bases and J by 1 base; unmatched bases: 8. CDR3 amino acids: CACWGLAGLSYEQYF. The CDR3 DNA follows: TGTGCCTGTTGGGGACTAGCGGGGTTATCCTACGAGCAGTACTTC.

The chain has TRBV10-3 and TRBJ2-1; 12 bases fit TRBD2. After removal of 4 bases from V and 8 bases from J, the junction contained 3 bases not matched to a gene. The CDR3 is 14 residues long. Germline loops: CDR1 ENHRY, CDR2 SYGVKD. The CDR3 DNA follows: TGTGCCATCAGTGCTAGCGGGAGGGGCGATGAGCAGTTCTTC. Translating gives CAISASGRGDEQFF.

The chain uses TRBV7-6 and TRBJ2-5, with D possibly being TRBD1 (5 bases). CDR1 SGHVS and CDR2 FNYEAQ come from the germline V gene. The CDR3 sequence is 11 residues long. V lost 5 bases, J lost 5 bases, and 6 bases lay in between. The CDR3 bases are TGTGCCAGCAGCCCAGGGGAGACCCAGTACTTC. It codes for CASSPGETQYF.

The chain has TRBV12-3 or TRBV12-4 and TRBJ2-7; D perhaps matches TRBD1 (6 bases). This CDR3 spans 12 amino acids. Trimming removed 5 bases at V and 6 bases at J, with 11 bases between. This CDR3 reads CASSPQGGEQYF. The CDR3 region has the DNA TGTGCCAGCAGTCCACAGGGTGGCGAGCAGTACTTC.

This chain connects TRBV9 to TRBJ2-1, with a tentative D call TRBD1 (6 bases). This CDR3 is built from 15 residues. V lost 3 bases and J lost 0, with 10 bases in between. CDR1 and CDR2 from the germline V gene are SGDLS and YYNGEE. CDR3 DNA sequence: TGTGCCAGCAGCGGAAGACAGGACTCCTACAATGAGCAGTTCTTC. Amino acids: CASSGRQDSYNEQFF.

The CDR3 DNA reads as TGTGCCAGCAGCTTTTTCAGCGGGGCCAAAGATACGCAGTATTTT. Amino acid sequence: CASSFFSGAKDTQYF. V usage is TRBV11-2 and J usage is TRBJ2-3; the match to TRBD2 covers 7 bases. The CDR3 is made up of 15 amino acids. Germline loops: CDR1 SGHAT, CDR2 FQNNGV. Trimming at V came to 3 bases and at J to 5 bases, leaving 8 bases not matched to a gene.

The J gene is TRBJ2-7, the V gene TRBV3-1 (or the pseudogene TRBV3-2), with 8 bases fitting TRBD2. J lost 2 bases, V lost 2 bases, and 5 bases had no gene match. CDR1 is LGHDT and CDR2 is YNNKEL in the germline V gene (reference sequence). CDR3 length: 15 amino acids. The CDR3 here is CASSQMAGGPYEQYF. The DNA for the CDR3 is TGTGCCAGCAGCCAAATGGCGGGAGGCCCCTACGAGCAGTACTTC.

V and J are TRBV6-5 and TRBJ2-2; 7 bases line up with TRBD2. The CDR3 covers 14 residues. J gave up 5 bases and V 6 bases, and 6 bases lay outside the gene matches. The V gene's germline CDR1 is MNHEY and CDR2 SVGAGI. This CDR3 reads CASRPGTTTGELFF. The CDR3 bases are TGTGCCAGCAGGCCCGGGACTACTACCGGGGAGCTGTTTTTT.

This clone was observed a single time. This chain links TRBV27 with TRBJ1-2; 8 positions match TRBD1. The junction had 5 bases not matched to a gene; V was cut back by 6 bases and J by 5 bases. Germline CDR1 is MNHEY and CDR2 is SMNVEV (reference sequence). This CDR3 contains 13 residues. CDR3 sequence: CASSLGQGYGYTF. CDR3 DNA: TGTGCCAGCAGCCTTGGACAGGGTTATGGCTACACCTTC.

The CDR3 sequence is CASSLALGLAYNEQFF. The CDR3 bases are TGTGCCAGCAGCTTGGCCTTAGGACTAGCTTACAATGAGCAGTTCTTC. This chain joins TRBV5-4 and TRBJ2-1, with 8 bases fitting TRBD2. Unmatched junction bases numbered 6, after V lost 0 bases and J lost 4 bases. The CDR3 length is 16 residues. Germline V lookup: CDR1 SGHNT, CDR2 YYREEE (reference sequence).

The rearrangement joins TRBV7-3 to TRBJ2-1, with 10 bases that match TRBD2. Germline V lookup: CDR1 SGHTA, CDR2 FQGTGA. Trimming took 5 bases from V and 2 from J; bases not matched to a gene: 21. The CDR3 consists of 21 residues. The CDR3, as DNA: TGTGCCAGCAGCGCCCCTGGGACTAAAGCGGGAGGGCCACACCCCTACAATGAGCAGTTCTTC. The encoded protein is CASSAPGTKAGGPHPYNEQFF.

The J gene is TRBJ1-3, the V gene TRBV11-2, with a tentative D call TRBD1 (5 bases). The CDR3 has 15 residues. Trimming took 10 bases from V and 4 from J, leaving 20 bases between them. Germline CDR1 and CDR2: SGHAT and FQNNGV. The CDR3: CATQLRRGGGNTIYF. The CDR3 DNA reads TGTGCCACCCAGCTTAGGAGGGGTGGAGGAAACACCATATATTTT.